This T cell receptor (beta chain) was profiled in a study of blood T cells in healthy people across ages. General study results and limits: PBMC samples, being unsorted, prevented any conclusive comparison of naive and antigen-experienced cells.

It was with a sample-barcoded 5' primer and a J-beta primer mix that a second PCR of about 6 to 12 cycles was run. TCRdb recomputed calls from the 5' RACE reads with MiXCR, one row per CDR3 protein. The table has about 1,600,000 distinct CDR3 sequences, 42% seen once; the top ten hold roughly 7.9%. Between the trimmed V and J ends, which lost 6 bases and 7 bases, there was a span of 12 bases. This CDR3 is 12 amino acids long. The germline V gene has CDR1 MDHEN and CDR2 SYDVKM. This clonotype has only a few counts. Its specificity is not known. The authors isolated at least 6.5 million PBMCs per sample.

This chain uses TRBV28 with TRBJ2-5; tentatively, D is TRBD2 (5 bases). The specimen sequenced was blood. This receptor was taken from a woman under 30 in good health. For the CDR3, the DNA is TGTGCCAGCAGCTCCCGAGAGGGGACCCAGTACTTC. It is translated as CASSSREGTQYF.